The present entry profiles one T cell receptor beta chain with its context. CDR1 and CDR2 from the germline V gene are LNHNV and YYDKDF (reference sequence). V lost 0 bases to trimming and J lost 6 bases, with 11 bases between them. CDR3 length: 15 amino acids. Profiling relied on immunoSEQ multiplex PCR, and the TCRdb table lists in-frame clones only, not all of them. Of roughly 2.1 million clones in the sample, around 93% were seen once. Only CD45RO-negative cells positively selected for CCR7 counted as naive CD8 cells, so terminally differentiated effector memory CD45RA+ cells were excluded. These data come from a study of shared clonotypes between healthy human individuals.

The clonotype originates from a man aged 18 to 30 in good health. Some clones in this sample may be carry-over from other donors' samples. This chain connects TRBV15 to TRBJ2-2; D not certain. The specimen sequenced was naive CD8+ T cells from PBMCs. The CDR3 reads CATSRDRLSSGELFF. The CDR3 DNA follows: TGTGCCACCAGCAGAGATAGGCTGAGTTCCGGGGAGCTGTTTTTT.